These T cell receptor beta chains were read from a single sample in a study of Ad26.COV2.S vaccination and SARS-CoV-2 variants. The protocol was immunoSEQ multiplex PCR, while the TCRdb copy is restricted to in-frame clones and leaves out a portion. This table holds around 450,000 clones, 89% found once. Sequenced material: peripheral blood, taken in a trial of Ad26.COV2.S vaccine versus placebo. Every receptor here comes from a person between 18 and 60 years old who received the Ad26.COV2.S COVID-19 vaccine or a placebo. Each CDR3 is given with its conserved first and last residue. The D gene is left open where the match is weak. Only part of the rows carry a size: once, few, many, or a class if the clone is expanded.

.	16	.	TRBV7-2	TRBJ2-1	CASSSWGPGSYNEQFF	TGTGCCAGCAGCTCGTGGGGACCCGGCTCCTACAATGAGCAGTTCTTC
.	15	.	TRBV7-3	TRBJ1-2	CASSFSGGPMYGYTF	TGTGCCAGCAGCTTTAGCGGAGGACCCATGTATGGCTACACCTTC
.	13	.	TRBV6-5	TRBJ1-1	CASRISGTPEAFF	TGTGCCAGCAGGATTTCGGGGACCCCTGAAGCTTTCTTT
few	16	.	TRBV7-8	TRBJ2-5	CASSLLLAGPQETQYF	TGTGCCAGCAGCTTACTCCTTGCGGGGCCCCAAGAGACCCAGTACTTC
.	13	TRBD2	TRBV7-2	TRBJ2-3	CASSWGGRDTQYF	TGTGCCAGCAGCTGGGGCGGGAGAGATACGCAGTATTTT
.	15	.	TRBV3-1/TRBV3-2	TRBJ2-7	CASSQDWGSQGEQYF	TGTGCCAGCAGCCAAGATTGGGGCAGCCAGGGAGAGCAGTACTTC
once	14	.	TRBV29-1	TRBJ2-1	CSVETGTFFNEQFF	TGCAGCGTTGAAACCGGGACTTTCTTCAATGAGCAGTTCTTC
once	14	.	TRBV9	TRBJ1-3	CASSTGNTGNTIYF	TGTGCCAGCAGCACCGGGAATACTGGAAACACCATATATTTT
.	13	TRBD2	TRBV3-1/TRBV3-2	TRBJ2-1	CAGPLAENNEQFF	TGTGCCGGACCTCTAGCGGAGAACAATGAGCAGTTCTTC
.	14	.	TRBV5-1	TRBJ2-7	CASSLDRANHEQYF	TGCGCCAGCAGCTTGGACAGGGCAAACCACGAGCAGTACTTC
.	17	.	TRBV5-6	TRBJ1-4	CASSLGGGFAQAVSLFF	TGTGCCAGCAGCTTGGGCGGTGGTTTTGCCCAGGCGGTTTCGCTGTTTTTT
.	16	.	TRBV5-4	TRBJ1-2	CASSLDSVGFSYGYTF	TGTGCCAGCAGCTTGGATAGTGTGGGGTTTTCCTATGGCTACACCTTC
once	14	.	TRBV24-1	TRBJ2-5	CATSEPGEQETQYF	TGTGCCACCAGTGAGCCAGGAGAGCAAGAGACCCAGTACTTC
.	13	.	TRBV4-2	TRBJ1-2	CASSQAVDYGYTF	TGTGCCAGCAGCCAAGCGGTGGACTATGGCTACACCTTC
.	14	.	TRBV2	TRBJ1-1	CASIRYERNTEAFF	TGTGCCAGCATACGTTACGAGCGGAACACTGAAGCTTTCTTT
few	15	TRBD1	TRBV19	TRBJ1-1	CASTPAGTGNTEAFF	TGTGCCAGTACCCCGGCCGGGACAGGGAACACTGAAGCTTTCTTT
.	16	TRBD1	TRBV19	TRBJ2-3	CASSQTRDRGAHTQYF	TGTGCCAGTAGCCAGACCCGGGACAGGGGTGCGCATACGCAGTATTTT
.	15	.	TRBV7-2	TRBJ2-1	CASSPPPRETNEQFF	TGTGCCAGCAGCCCCCCCCCAAGGGAGACCAATGAGCAGTTCTTC
.	12	.	TRBV24-1	TRBJ1-1	CATSDPPGEAFF	TGTGCCACCAGTGATCCGCCGGGTGAAGCTTTCTTT
.	13	TRBD2	TRBV27	TRBJ2-3	CASTSGGVDTQYF	TGTGCCAGCACTAGCGGGGGGGTGGATACGCAGTATTTT